Each of the 24 T cell receptor beta chains below was sequenced from the same sample in a study of OX40 agonist ivuxolimab in advanced cancers. Sequencing was performed with immunoSEQ multiplex PCR; in TCRdb, only in-frame clones are kept and a portion is missing. The sample lists 35,000 to 45,000 clones, about 86% occurring once. The sequenced sample was CD4+ or CD8+ T cells sorted from blood, obtained in a trial of the OX40 agonist ivuxolimab. Source of these receptors: an adult with an advanced solid tumor such as melanoma, head and neck, liver or kidney cancer.

This chain connects TRBV2 to TRBJ1-3; no firm D call. V lost 7 bases, J lost 0 bases, and 16 bases lay in between. The CDR3 runs 16 residues. Looked up from germline, CDR1 is SNHLY and CDR2 is FYNNEI. CDR3 region: CASTSKRVDSGNTIYF. The CDR3 nucleotides are TGTGCCAGCACCTCCAAAAGGGTAGACTCTGGAAACACCATATATTTT.

The chain joins TRBV29-1 to TRBJ2-1; the D gene is possibly TRBD1 (6 bases). Trimming removed 1 base at V and 2 bases at J, with 9 bases between. CDR1 is SQVTM, CDR2 ANQGSEA, per germline. The CDR3 has 14 residues. The CDR3 is CSVEGWGPYNEQFF. CDR3 DNA sequence: TGCAGCGTTGAAGGGTGGGGGCCCTACAATGAGCAGTTCTTC.

The rearrangement uses TRBV4-2 and TRBJ1-6; D is unclear. Deletions cut 0 bases from V and 4 bases from J, with 10 bases between. Germline V gene sequence: CDR1 LGHNA, CDR2 YNFKEQ. The CDR3 has 16 residues. In nucleotides, the CDR3 is TGTGCCAGCAGCCAAGATCTGCAGAGTTATAATTCACCCCTCCACTTT. Translation gives CASSQDLQSYNSPLHF.

This clone was detected once. The chain combines TRBV19 with TRBJ1-2; no definite D call. Germline CDR1 is LNHDA and CDR2 is SQIVND (reference sequence). The germline V and J ends were trimmed by 3 bases and 6 bases, with 5 bases remaining between them. The CDR3 has 11 amino acids. The chain's CDR3 is CASSIGDGYTF. CDR3 coding DNA: TGTGCCAGTAGTATCGGGGATGGCTACACCTTC.

The genes are TRBV7-8 and TRBJ1-2, with a weak D call TRBD1 (6 bases). V lost 2 bases and J lost 6, with 16 bases in between. The CDR3 is made up of 15 amino acids. CDR1 is SGHVS and CDR2 is FQNEAQ in the germline V gene. Written as DNA, the CDR3 is TGTGCCAGCAGCTTATCCCCGGGGGGCTGGAATGGCTACACCTTC. Amino acids: CASSLSPGGWNGYTF. The full variable domain, rest sourced from reference TRBV7-8 and TRBJ1-2, is GAGVSQSPRYKVAKRGQDVALRCDPISGHVSLFWYQQALGQGPEFLTYFQNEAQLDKSGLPSDRFFAERPEGSVSTLKIQRTQQEDSAVYLCASSLSPGGWNGYTFGSGTRLTVV.

The J gene is TRBJ2-2, the V gene TRBV4-1, with TRBD1 as a possible D gene (6 bases). CDR3 length equals 16 residues. Germline V gene lookup returns CDR1 MGHRA and CDR2 YSYEKL. Trimming shortened V by 5 bases and J by 5 bases, and 18 bases separated the two germline ends. CDR3 nucleotide sequence: TGCGCCAGCAGCTGGGACACCTTAGAGGGTACCGGGGAGCTGTTTTTT. Encoded protein: CASSWDTLEGTGELFF.

The chain uses TRBV5-5 and TRBJ2-2; D remains unclear. The V gene's germline CDR1 is SGHKS and CDR2 YYEKEE (reference sequence). The V gene lost 0 bases and the J gene lost 1 base, with 4 bases spanning the gap. The CDR3 sequence is 14 residues long. The CDR3 loop reads CASSLVMNTGELFF. The CDR3 DNA reads as TGTGCCAGCAGCTTGGTAATGAACACCGGGGAGCTGTTTTTT.

The chain links TRBV6-5 to TRBJ1-5; D not resolved. V was shortened by 5 bases and J by 6 bases, with 17 bases between the two germline ends. The CDR3 is 15 amino acids. Per germline, CDR1 MNHEY and CDR2 SVGAGI. In DNA, the CDR3 is TGTGCCAGCAGTGCCTGGGCGGGGTCGAGTCAGCCCCAGCATTTT. This codes for CASSAWAGSSQPQHF.

This clone was observed at least ten times. The CDR3 here is CASSFLGIAEAFF. CDR3 DNA: TGTGCCAGCAGCTTTCTAGGGATCGCTGAAGCTTTCTTT. The genes are TRBV7-3 and TRBJ1-1; D ambiguous. Trimming removed 3 bases at V and 6 bases at J, with 11 bases between. Germline CDR1 SGHTA, CDR2 FQGTGA. The CDR3 is 13 amino acids.

This clone was picked up one time. The chain combines TRBV5-6 with TRBJ2-3, with D perhaps assigned TRBD1 or TRBD2 (5 bases each). The CDR3 has 14 residues. The germline CDR1 and CDR2 sequences are SGHDT and YYEEEE. V shed 6 bases and J shed 3 bases, with 14 bases lying between them. CDR3 sequence: CASIHRDLTDTQYF. CDR3 in DNA: TGTGCCAGCATCCACCGGGACCTAACAGATACGCAGTATTTT.

This sequence joins TRBV11-2 and TRBJ1-1, with a possible D match to TRBD1 (6 bases). The CDR3 covers 13 residues. With 1 base removed from V and 8 bases from J, the gap between germline ends came to 11 bases. Germline CDR1 is SGHAT and CDR2 is FQNNGV. The CDR3 region is CASSLGHGTEAFF. CDR3 nucleotides: TGTGCCAGCAGCTTAGGGCACGGGACAGAAGCTTTCTTT.

The chain has TRBV4-3 and TRBJ1-2; possibly TRBD1 for D (5 bases). Germline V CDR1 and CDR2: LGHNA, YSLEER. Trimming took off 3 bases at V and 2 bases at J, with 19 bases between the two ends. CDR3 size: 17 residues. For the CDR3, the DNA is TGCGCCAGCAGCCAGGGCCCCTACGGGGGTTTAAACTATGGCTACACCTTC. It is translated as CASSQGPYGGLNYGYTF.

This clone was observed a few times. This specimen includes other DNA sequences encoding the same CDR3. This sequence joins TRBV19 and TRBJ1-5, with D possibly matching TRBD1 (6 bases). V dropped 3 bases and J dropped 7 bases, with 13 bases sitting between them. The germline gives CDR1 LNHDA, CDR2 SQIVND (reference sequence). This CDR3 comprises 14 residues. DNA of the CDR3: TGTGCCAGTAGTATTTGGTCAGGGGACCAGCCCCAGCATTTT. As protein: CASSIWSGDQPQHF.

The chain joins TRBV6-4 to TRBJ2-7; D is perhaps TRBD2 (7 bases). CDR3 length: 17 amino acids. V lost 0 bases, J lost 2 bases, and 17 bases lay in between. The germline V gene has CDR1 MRHNA and CDR2 SNTAGT. DNA of the CDR3: TGTGCCAGCAGTGACTCTGCTGACGGGGGGCGCCCCTACGAGCAGTACTTC. Its protein is CASSDSADGGRPYEQYF.

V is TRBV11-2 and J is TRBJ2-7; no reliable D call. This CDR3 has 15 residues. V dropped 2 bases and J dropped 1 base, with 12 bases sitting between them. Germline V gives CDR1 SGHAT, CDR2 FQNNGV. The chain's CDR3 is CASSLQGLGSYEQYV. CDR3 DNA sequence: TGTGCCAGCAGCTTACAAGGTCTTGGGTCCTACGAGCAGTACGTC.

The V gene is TRBV5-6, the J gene TRBJ2-3; D is undetermined. V lost 0 bases to trimming and J lost 4 bases, with 9 bases between them. The CDR3 is 14 amino acids. CDR1 SGHDT and CDR2 YYEEEE come from the germline V gene. The CDR3 loop is CASSLGPRSDTQYF. The CDR3 coding sequence is TGTGCCAGCAGCTTGGGACCCCGCTCAGATACGCAGTATTTT.

This clone was seen a handful of times. V usage is TRBV19 and J usage is TRBJ1-5; no clear D gene. The V end was cut by 5 bases, the J end by 9 bases, with 11 bases between. The germline V gene has CDR1 LNHDA and CDR2 SQIVND (reference sequence). The CDR3 has 12 residues. The CDR3 region has the DNA TGTGCCAGTAGTTATAGTGGTTCGCCCCAGCATTTT. Protein: CASSYSGSPQHF.

J is TRBJ1-4 and V is TRBV7-9; the D is unclear. The CDR3 has 13 residues. Germline CDR1 SEHNR, CDR2 FQNEAQ (reference sequence). Trimming left V 1 base short and J 6 bases short, with 6 bases between. CDR3: CASSLGTDEKLFF. Here the CDR3 DNA reads TGTGCCAGCAGCTTAGGGACGGATGAAAAACTGTTTTTT.

The chain recombines TRBV5-1 with TRBJ1-1; unclear D gene. The CDR3 runs to 12 residues. Trimming pared 2 bases from V and 5 bases from J, leaving 7 bases between. Germline V gene lookup returns CDR1 SGHRS and CDR2 YFSETQ. This chain's CDR3 is CASSFMGTEAFF. As DNA, the CDR3 is TGCGCCAGCAGCTTTATGGGTACTGAAGCTTTCTTT.

CDR3 in DNA: TGTGCCAGCAGCTTAGATCGACCCCGCGGACAGGGTTGGGAGCAGTACGTC. Translating gives CASSLDRPRGQGWEQYV. This chain links TRBV11-2 with TRBJ2-7; TRBD1 agrees at 8 bases. CDR3 length: 17 residues. V shed 0 bases and J 7 bases; nucleotides not matched to a gene: 14. Per germline, CDR1 SGHAT and CDR2 FQNNGV.

The chain carries TRBV2 and TRBJ2-3, with no clear D. V was clipped by 0 bases and J by 2 bases, with 6 bases between them. The length of the CDR3 is 14 residues. Looked up from germline, CDR1 is SNHLY and CDR2 is FYNNEI. The CDR3 sequence: CASSEAGYTDTQYF. The DNA for the CDR3 is TGTGCCAGCAGTGAAGCGGGGTACACAGATACGCAGTATTTT.

DNA of the CDR3: TGTGCCAGCAGCACATCCTACGAGCAGTACGTC. As protein: CASSTSYEQYV. V and J are TRBV11-2 and TRBJ2-7; D not certain. There are 11 residues in the CDR3. Germline CDR1 SGHAT, CDR2 FQNNGV. V lost 5 bases and J 1 base, leaving 3 bases between the germline ends.

This chain connects TRBV7-2 to TRBJ1-1; 9 nucleotides align to TRBD1. The junction had 4 bases not matched to a gene; V was cut back by 5 bases and J by 6 bases. The CDR3 spans 13 residues. CDR1 SGHTA and CDR2 FQGNSA come from the germline V gene. The CDR3 DNA reads as TGTGCCAGCAGCCCGGACAGGGGCGCTGAAGCTTTCTTT. Its translation is CASSPDRGAEAFF. Supplemented by reference TRBV7-2 and TRBJ1-1, the full variable domain reads GAGVSQSPSNKVTEKGKDVELRCDPISGHTALYWYRQSLGQGLEFLIYFQGNSAPDKSGLPSDRFSAERTGGSVSTLTIQRTQQEDSAVYLCASSPDRGAEAFFGQGTRLTVV.

The rearrangement uses TRBV28 and TRBJ2-3; 8 nucleotides match TRBD2. The CDR3 runs to 14 residues. The ends lost 6 bases at V and 3 bases at J; junction bases unmatched: 5. Per germline, CDR1 MDHEN and CDR2 SYDVKM. The CDR3 DNA follows: TGTGCCAGCAGCCCCCCGGGGGGGACAGATACGCAGTATTTT. This gives the protein CASSPPGGTDTQYF.